This T cell receptor beta chain was obtained from a study of cytomegalovirus exposure and HLA in healthy donors. Researchers ran the PCR with 60 Vbeta and 13 Jbeta primers. Authors' analysis steps: Among the unique TCR beta chains that a later analysis counted, about 85 million in all, about 10 million were shared. Produced via immunoSEQ multiplex PCR; TCRdb's table is partial and in-frame only. V and J calls plus clone size are reproduced from that table; the DNA served to infer D and trimming. Of approximately 140,000 clones listed, about 85% are singletons. The source is a human donor in good health. Material: PBMCs.

CDR3 sequence (DNA): TGTGCCAGCGGGGCGTCGGAGACCCAGTACTTC. It is translated as CASGASETQYF. The chain couples TRBV2 to TRBJ2-5, with D perhaps matching TRBD1 (5 bases). This CDR3 has 11 residues. The V end was cut by 8 bases, the J end by 5 bases, with 9 bases between. In germline, CDR1 is SNHLY, CDR2 FYNNEI.